This TCR beta chain was recovered during a study of T cells in Graves' hyperthyroidism and ophthalmopathy. Points from the study as a whole: The model forecast ophthalmopathy, anticipating it by a median around 6.4 months before onset. In blood, most of the thyroid clonotypes expanded above 0.001 were also present.

Each diagnosis drew on symptoms, thyroxine, TRAb, thyroid ultrasound and orbital computed tomography findings. Using RNA transcripts as the source, TCR beta CDR3 regions were amplified. The HTBI primer set drove a first-round RT-PCR of the TCR CDR3. TCRdb passed the multiplex PCR reads through MiXCR, listing each CDR3 protein once. The sample carries roughly 500,000 distinct CDR3 sequences, more than 45% recorded once. Note on this clonotype: Antigen specificity is unknown. At one boundary the junction diverges from the germline segment, which might be a read error.

The CDR3 totals 12 residues. Germline CDR1 is LNHDA and CDR2 is SQIVND (reference sequence). The TCR comes from an adult woman with Graves' disease, either hyperthyroidism or ophthalmopathy (not recorded which). This sequence joins TRBV19 and TRBJ2-6; D is possibly TRBD2 (5 bases). The material sequenced was peripheral blood or thyroid tissue (not recorded which). In DNA, the CDR3 is TGTGCCAGTAGATCGGGAACAAAGACTGAAGCTTTC. This encodes CASRSGTKTEAF.